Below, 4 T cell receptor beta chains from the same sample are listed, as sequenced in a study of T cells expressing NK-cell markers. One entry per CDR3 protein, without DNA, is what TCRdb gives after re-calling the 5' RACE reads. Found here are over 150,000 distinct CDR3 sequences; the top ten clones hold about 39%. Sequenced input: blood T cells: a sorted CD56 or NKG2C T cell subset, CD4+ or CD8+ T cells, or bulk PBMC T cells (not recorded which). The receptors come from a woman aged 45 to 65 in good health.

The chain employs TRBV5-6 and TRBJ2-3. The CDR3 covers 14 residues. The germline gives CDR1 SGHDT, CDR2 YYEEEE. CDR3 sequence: CASSLDVETDTQYF.

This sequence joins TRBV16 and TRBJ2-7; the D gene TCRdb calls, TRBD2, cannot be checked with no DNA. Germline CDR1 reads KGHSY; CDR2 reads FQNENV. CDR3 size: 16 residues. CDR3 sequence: CASSQHGLADSYEQYF.

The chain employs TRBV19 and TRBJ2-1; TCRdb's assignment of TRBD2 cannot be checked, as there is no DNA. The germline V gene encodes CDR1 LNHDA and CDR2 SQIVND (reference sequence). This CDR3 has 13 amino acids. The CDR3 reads CASTGAEYNEQFF.

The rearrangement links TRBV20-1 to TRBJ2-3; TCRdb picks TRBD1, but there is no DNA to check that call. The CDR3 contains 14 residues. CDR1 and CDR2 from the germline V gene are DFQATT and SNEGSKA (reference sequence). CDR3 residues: CSARSFGTESEQYF.